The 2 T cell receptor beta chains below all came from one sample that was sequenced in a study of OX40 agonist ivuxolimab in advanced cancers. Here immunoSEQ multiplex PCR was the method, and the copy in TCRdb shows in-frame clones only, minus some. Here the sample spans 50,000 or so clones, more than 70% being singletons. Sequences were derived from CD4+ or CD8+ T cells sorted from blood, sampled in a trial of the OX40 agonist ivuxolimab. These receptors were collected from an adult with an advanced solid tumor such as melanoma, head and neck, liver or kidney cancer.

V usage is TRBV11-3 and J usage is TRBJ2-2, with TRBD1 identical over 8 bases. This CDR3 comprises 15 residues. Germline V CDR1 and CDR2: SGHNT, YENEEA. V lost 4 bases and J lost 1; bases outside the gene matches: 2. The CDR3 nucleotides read TGTGCCAGCAGCTCCGGGACAGGGAACACCGGGGAGCTGTTTTTT. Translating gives CASSSGTGNTGELFF.

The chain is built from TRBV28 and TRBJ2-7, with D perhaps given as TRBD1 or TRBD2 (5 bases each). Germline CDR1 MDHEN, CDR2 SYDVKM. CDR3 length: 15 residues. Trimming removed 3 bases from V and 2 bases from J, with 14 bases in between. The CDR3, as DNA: TGTGCCAGCAGTTTCCGTCCGGGACGTACCTACGAGCAGTACTTC. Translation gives CASSFRPGRTYEQYF.